This is a list of T cell receptor beta chains from one sample in a study of patients and donors after allogeneic stem cell transplantation. TCRdb reprocessed the RT-PCR reads with MiXCR, giving one entry per CDR3 protein. Here the sample spans some 200,000 distinct CDR3 sequences, around two fifths being singletons. Specimen: blood, either unsorted or a sorted T cell fraction (not recorded which). Receptors were obtained from a human donor who was either an allogeneic HSCT recipient or a stem cell or donor lymphocyte infusion donor (not recorded which). It is not recorded whose cells these are; they may come from a transplant donor. Both conserved end residues are part of each CDR3. The D gene is left open where the match is weak. Not every row has a clone size; where given, it reads once, few, many or a size class.

clone_size: few; d_call: TRBD1; cdr3_length: 14; j_call: TRBJ1-1; v_call: TRBV5-1; cdr3_aa: CASRTTGSNTEAFF; cdr3_nt: TGCGCCAGCAGGACGACAGGGTCGAACACTGAAGCTTTCTTT
clone_size: -; d_call: TRBD2; cdr3_length: 16; j_call: TRBJ2-1; v_call: TRBV5-1; cdr3_aa: CASSLGTSGTYNEQFF; cdr3_nt: TGCGCCAGCAGCTTGGGGACTAGCGGGACCTACAATGAGCAGTTCTTC
clone_size: -; d_call: TRBD1; cdr3_length: 12; j_call: TRBJ1-2; v_call: TRBV29-1; cdr3_aa: CSVVQGGDGYTF; cdr3_nt: TGCAGCGTAGTACAGGGGGGCGATGGCTACACCTTC
clone_size: -; d_call: -; cdr3_length: 15; j_call: TRBJ1-2; v_call: TRBV11-3; cdr3_aa: CASSSDRPSGYGYTF; cdr3_nt: TGTGCCAGCAGCTCGGACCGGCCATCAGGCTATGGCTACACCTTC
clone_size: few; d_call: TRBD2; cdr3_length: 15; j_call: TRBJ2-4; v_call: TRBV12-3/TRBV12-4; cdr3_aa: CASSLGGGAKNIQYF; cdr3_nt: TGTGCCAGCAGTTTAGGGGGGGGAGCCAAAAACATTCAGTACTTC
clone_size: few; d_call: -; cdr3_length: 15; j_call: TRBJ1-4; v_call: TRBV5-1; cdr3_aa: CASSLFSLRDEKLFF; cdr3_nt: TGCGCCAGCAGCTTGTTTTCTCTAAGGGATGAAAAACTGTTTTTT
clone_size: -; d_call: -; cdr3_length: 12; j_call: TRBJ2-1; v_call: TRBV7-9; cdr3_aa: CASNRRNNEQFF; cdr3_nt: TGTGCCAGTAACCGGAGGAACAATGAGCAGTTCTTC
clone_size: -; d_call: -; cdr3_length: 17; j_call: TRBJ1-3; v_call: TRBV9; cdr3_aa: CASSVAPTGVSGNTIYF; cdr3_nt: TGTGCCAGCAGCGTAGCCCCGACAGGCGTCTCTGGAAACACCATATATTTT
clone_size: -; d_call: -; cdr3_length: 11; j_call: TRBJ1-4; v_call: TRBV29-1; cdr3_aa: CSGGFAEKLFF; cdr3_nt: TGCAGCGGGGGGTTTGCTGAAAAACTGTTTTTT
clone_size: -; d_call: -; cdr3_length: 15; j_call: TRBJ2-2; v_call: TRBV6-5; cdr3_aa: CASSPGPMGTGELFF; cdr3_nt: TGTGCCAGCAGCCCCGGGCCAATGGGCACCGGGGAGCTGTTTTTT
clone_size: -; d_call: -; cdr3_length: 13; j_call: TRBJ2-3; v_call: TRBV6-5; cdr3_aa: CASSYGDTDTQYF; cdr3_nt: TGTGCCAGCAGTTACGGGGACACAGATACGCAGTATTTT
clone_size: -; d_call: -; cdr3_length: 15; j_call: TRBJ2-7; v_call: TRBV5-6; cdr3_aa: CASNTRGPPAYEQYF; cdr3_nt: TGTGCCAGCAACACCCGAGGCCCACCCGCCTACGAGCAGTACTTC
clone_size: -; d_call: -; cdr3_length: 14; j_call: TRBJ2-3; v_call: TRBV28; cdr3_aa: CASRPTGSADTQYF; cdr3_nt: TGTGCCAGCAGACCAACCGGTAGCGCAGATACGCAGTATTTT
clone_size: few; d_call: TRBD2; cdr3_length: 16; j_call: TRBJ2-3; v_call: TRBV12-3/TRBV12-4; cdr3_aa: CASSPGLAVSTDTQYF; cdr3_nt: TGTGCCAGCAGTCCCGGACTAGCGGTATCCACAGATACGCAGTATTTT
clone_size: few; d_call: -; cdr3_length: 12; j_call: TRBJ2-2; v_call: TRBV12-3/TRBV12-4; cdr3_aa: CASSSGLGELFF; cdr3_nt: TGTGCCAGCAGTTCCGGACTAGGGGAGCTGTTTTTT
clone_size: -; d_call: -; cdr3_length: 16; j_call: TRBJ2-1; v_call: TRBV29-1; cdr3_aa: CSVLEGGTITYNEQFF; cdr3_nt: TGCAGCGTCCTGGAGGGGGGGACTATCACCTACAATGAGCAGTTCTTC
clone_size: -; d_call: TRBD1; cdr3_length: 15; j_call: TRBJ2-3; v_call: TRBV5-1; cdr3_aa: CASSSGTGSTDTQYF; cdr3_nt: TGCGCCAGCAGCTCCGGGACAGGGAGCACAGATACGCAGTATTTT
clone_size: -; d_call: -; cdr3_length: 14; j_call: TRBJ1-2; v_call: TRBV12-3/TRBV12-4; cdr3_aa: CASSFLSSTYGYTF; cdr3_nt: TGTGCCAGCAGTTTTCTCTCCAGTACCTATGGCTACACCTTC